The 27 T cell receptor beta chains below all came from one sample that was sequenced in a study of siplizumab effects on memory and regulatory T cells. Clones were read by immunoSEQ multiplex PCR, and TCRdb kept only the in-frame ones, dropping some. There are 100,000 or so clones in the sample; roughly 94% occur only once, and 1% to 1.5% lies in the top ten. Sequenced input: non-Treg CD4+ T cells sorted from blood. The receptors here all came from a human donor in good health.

The CDR3 bases are TGTGCCACCAGCAGAGAACTAGGACAATCCTACGAGCAGTACTTC. Encoded protein: CATSRELGQSYEQYF. V gene TRBV15 combines with J gene TRBJ2-7, with D possibly being TRBD1 or TRBD2 (5 bases each). In germline, CDR1 is LNHNV, CDR2 YYDKDF (reference sequence). There are 15 residues in the CDR3. Trimming shortened V by 0 bases and J by 1 base, and 10 bases separated the two germline ends.

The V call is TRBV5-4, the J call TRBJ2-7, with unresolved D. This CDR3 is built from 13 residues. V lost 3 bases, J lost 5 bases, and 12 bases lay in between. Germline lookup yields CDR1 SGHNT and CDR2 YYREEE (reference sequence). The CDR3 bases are TGTGCCAGCAGCTCTCAGCAGATGCACGAGCAGTACTTC. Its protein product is CASSSQQMHEQYF.

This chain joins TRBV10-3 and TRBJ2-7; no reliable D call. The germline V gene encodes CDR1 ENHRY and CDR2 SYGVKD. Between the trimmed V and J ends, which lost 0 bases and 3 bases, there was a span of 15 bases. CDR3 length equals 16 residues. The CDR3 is CAISESKAYGNYEQYF. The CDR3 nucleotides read TGTGCCATCAGTGAGTCGAAGGCGTACGGCAACTACGAGCAGTACTTC.

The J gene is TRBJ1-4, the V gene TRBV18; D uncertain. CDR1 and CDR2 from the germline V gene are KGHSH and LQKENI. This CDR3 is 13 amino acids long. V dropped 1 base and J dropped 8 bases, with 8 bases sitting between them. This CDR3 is CASSPQTEEKLFF. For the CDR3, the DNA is TGTGCCAGCTCACCACAGACTGAGGAAAAACTGTTTTTT.

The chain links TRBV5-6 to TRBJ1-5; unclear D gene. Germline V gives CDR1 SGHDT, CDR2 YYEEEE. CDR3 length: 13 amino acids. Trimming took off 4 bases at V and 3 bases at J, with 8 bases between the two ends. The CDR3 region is CASSPSPNQPQHF. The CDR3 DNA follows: TGTGCCAGCAGCCCTAGCCCCAATCAGCCCCAGCATTTT.

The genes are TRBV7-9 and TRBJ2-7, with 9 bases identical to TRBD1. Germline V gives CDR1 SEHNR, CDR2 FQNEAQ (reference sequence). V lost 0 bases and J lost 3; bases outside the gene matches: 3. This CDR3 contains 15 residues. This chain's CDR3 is CASSLARDRVYEQYF. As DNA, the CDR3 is TGTGCCAGCAGCTTAGCCCGGGACAGGGTCTACGAGCAGTACTTC.

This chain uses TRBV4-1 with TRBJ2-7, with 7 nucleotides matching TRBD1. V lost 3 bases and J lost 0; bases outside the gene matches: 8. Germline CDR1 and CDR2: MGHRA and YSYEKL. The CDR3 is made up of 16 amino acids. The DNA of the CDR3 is TGCGCCAGCAGCCAGACAGGGTCGACGGGCTCCTACGAGCAGTACTTC. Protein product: CASSQTGSTGSYEQYF.

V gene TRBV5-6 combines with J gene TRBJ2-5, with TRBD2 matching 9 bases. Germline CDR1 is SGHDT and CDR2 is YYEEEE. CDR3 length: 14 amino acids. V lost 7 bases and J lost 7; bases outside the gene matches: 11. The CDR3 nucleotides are TGTGCCAGCGGATTAGCGGGAGTCTCAGCGACCCAGTACTTC. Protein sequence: CASGLAGVSATQYF. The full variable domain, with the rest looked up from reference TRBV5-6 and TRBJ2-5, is DAGVTQSPTHLIKTRGQQVTLRCSPKSGHDTVSWYQQALGQGPQFIFQYYEEEERQRGNFPDRFSGHQFPNYSSELNVNALLLGDSALYLCASGLAGVSATQYFGPGTRLLVL.

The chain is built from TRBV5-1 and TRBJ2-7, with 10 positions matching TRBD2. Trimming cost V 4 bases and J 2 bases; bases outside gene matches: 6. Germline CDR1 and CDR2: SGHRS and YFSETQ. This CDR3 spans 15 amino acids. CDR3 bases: TGCGCCAGCAGCCTGATGAGCGGGAGGGCCTACGAGCAGTACTTC. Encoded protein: CASSLMSGRAYEQYF.

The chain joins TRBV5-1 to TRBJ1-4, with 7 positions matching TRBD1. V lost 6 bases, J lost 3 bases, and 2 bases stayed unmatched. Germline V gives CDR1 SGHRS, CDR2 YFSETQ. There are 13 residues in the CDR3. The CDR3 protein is CASKGAANEKLFF. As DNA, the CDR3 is TGCGCCAGCAAGGGGGCGGCTAATGAAAAACTGTTTTTT.

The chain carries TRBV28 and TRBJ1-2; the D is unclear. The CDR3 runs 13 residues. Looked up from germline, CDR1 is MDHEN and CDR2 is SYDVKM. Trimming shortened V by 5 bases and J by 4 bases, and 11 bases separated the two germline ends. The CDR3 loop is CASSIRSGYGYTF. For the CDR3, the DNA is TGTGCCAGCAGTATCCGATCGGGCTATGGCTACACCTTC.

CDR3 in DNA: TGCGCCAGCAGCTCCCGTCCCACAGACACCGGGGAGCTGTTTTTT. Translated, it gives CASSSRPTDTGELFF. This chain uses TRBV5-1 with TRBJ2-2, with no clear D. There are 15 residues in the CDR3. V gave up 3 bases and J gave up 3 bases, with 12 bases separating them. Germline loops: CDR1 SGHRS, CDR2 YFSETQ.

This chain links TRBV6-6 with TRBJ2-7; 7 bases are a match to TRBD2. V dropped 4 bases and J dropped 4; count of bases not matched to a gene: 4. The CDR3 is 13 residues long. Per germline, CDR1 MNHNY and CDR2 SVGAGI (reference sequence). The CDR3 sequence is CASSSGGWYEQYF. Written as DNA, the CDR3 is TGTGCCAGCAGTTCGGGGGGTTGGTACGAGCAGTACTTC.

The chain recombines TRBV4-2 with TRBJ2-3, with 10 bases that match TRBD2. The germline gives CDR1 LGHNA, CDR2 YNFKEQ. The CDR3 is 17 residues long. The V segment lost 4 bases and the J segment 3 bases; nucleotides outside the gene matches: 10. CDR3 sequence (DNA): TGTGCCAGCAGCCCAGGCCCCGGGACTAGCGTAACAGATACGCAGTATTTT. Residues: CASSPGPGTSVTDTQYF.

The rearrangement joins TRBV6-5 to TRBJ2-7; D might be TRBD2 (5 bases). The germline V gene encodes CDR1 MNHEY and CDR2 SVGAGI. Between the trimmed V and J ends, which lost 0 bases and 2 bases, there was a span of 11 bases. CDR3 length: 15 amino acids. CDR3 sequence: CASSYSRAATYEQYF. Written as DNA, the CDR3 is TGTGCCAGCAGTTACTCGAGGGCAGCAACCTACGAGCAGTACTTC.

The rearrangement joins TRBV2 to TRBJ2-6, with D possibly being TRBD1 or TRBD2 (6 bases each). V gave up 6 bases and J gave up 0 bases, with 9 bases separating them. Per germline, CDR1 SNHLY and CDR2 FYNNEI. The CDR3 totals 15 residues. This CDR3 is CASRGGSSGANVLTF. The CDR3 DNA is TGTGCCAGCAGGGGGGGCAGCTCTGGGGCCAACGTCCTGACTTTC. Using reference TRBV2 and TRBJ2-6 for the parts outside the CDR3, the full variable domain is EPEVTQTPSHQVTQMGQEVILRCVPISNHLYFYWYRQILGQKVEFLVSFYNNEISEKSEIFDDQFSVERPDGSNFTLKIRSTKLEDSAMYFCASRGGSSGANVLTFGAGSRLTVL.

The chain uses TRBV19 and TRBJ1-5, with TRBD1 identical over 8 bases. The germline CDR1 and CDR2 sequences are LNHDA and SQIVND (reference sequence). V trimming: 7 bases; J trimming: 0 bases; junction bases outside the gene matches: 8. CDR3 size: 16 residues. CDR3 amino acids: CASTQTGGDSNQPQHF. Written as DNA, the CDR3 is TGTGCCAGTACTCAAACAGGGGGAGATAGCAATCAGCCCCAGCATTTT.

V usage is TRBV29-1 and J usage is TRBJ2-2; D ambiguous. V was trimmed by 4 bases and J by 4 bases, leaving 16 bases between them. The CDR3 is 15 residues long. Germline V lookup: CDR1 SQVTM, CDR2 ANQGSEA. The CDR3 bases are TGCAGCGTTGCCAGTAATATGGCAGGCACCGGGGAGCTGTTTTTT. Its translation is CSVASNMAGTGELFF.

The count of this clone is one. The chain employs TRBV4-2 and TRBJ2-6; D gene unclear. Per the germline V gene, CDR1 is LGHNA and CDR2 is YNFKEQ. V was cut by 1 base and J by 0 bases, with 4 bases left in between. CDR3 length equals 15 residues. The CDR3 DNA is TGTGCCAGCAGCCAAGGGACCTCTGGGGCCAACGTCCTGACTTTC. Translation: CASSQGTSGANVLTF.

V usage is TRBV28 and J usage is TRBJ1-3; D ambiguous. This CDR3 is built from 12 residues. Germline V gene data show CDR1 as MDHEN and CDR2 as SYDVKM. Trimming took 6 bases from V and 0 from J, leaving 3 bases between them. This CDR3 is CASRTSGNTIYF. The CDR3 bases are TGTGCCAGCAGAACCTCTGGAAACACCATATATTTT.

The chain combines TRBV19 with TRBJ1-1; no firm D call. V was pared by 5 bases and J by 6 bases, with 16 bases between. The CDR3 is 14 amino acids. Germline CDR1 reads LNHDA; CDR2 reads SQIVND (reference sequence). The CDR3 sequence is CASSEQRGVAEAFF. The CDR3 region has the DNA TGTGCCAGTAGTGAACAAAGAGGTGTCGCTGAAGCTTTCTTT.

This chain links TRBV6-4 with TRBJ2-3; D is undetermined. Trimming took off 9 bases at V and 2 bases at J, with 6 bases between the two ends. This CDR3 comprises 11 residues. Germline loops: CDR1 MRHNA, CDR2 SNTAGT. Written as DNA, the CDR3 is TGTGCCAGGACGTTCACAGATACGCAGTATTTT. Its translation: CARTFTDTQYF.

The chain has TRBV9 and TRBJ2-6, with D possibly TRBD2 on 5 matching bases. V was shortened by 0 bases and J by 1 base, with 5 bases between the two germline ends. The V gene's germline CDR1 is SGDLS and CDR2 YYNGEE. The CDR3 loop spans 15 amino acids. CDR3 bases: TGTGCCAGCAGCGTAGGAGGGTCTGGGGCCAACGTCCTGACTTTC. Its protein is CASSVGGSGANVLTF.

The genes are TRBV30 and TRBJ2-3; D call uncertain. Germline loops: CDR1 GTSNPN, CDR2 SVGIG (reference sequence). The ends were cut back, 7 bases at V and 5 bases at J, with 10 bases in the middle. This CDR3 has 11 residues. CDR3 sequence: CASRTIDTQYF. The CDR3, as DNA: TGTGCCTCACGCACCATAGATACGCAGTATTTT.

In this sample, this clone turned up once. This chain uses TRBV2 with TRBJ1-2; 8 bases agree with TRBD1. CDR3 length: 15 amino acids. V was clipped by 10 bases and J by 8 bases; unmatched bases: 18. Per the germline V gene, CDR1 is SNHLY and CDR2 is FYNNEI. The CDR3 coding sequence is TGTGCCACCCAGAGGCAGGGGGCAGCCGTGGCGGGCTACACCTTC. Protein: CATQRQGAAVAGYTF. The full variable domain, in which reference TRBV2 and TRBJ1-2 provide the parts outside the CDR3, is EPEVTQTPSHQVTQMGQEVILRCVPISNHLYFYWYRQILGQKVEFLVSFYNNEISEKSEIFDDQFSVERPDGSNFTLKIRSTKLEDSAMYFCATQRQGAAVAGYTFGSGTRLTVV.

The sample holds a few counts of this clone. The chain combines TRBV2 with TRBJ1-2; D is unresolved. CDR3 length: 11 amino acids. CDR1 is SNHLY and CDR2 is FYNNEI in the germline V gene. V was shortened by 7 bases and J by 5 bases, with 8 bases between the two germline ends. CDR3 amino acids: CASTDLYGYTF. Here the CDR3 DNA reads TGTGCCAGCACGGATTTATATGGCTACACCTTC.

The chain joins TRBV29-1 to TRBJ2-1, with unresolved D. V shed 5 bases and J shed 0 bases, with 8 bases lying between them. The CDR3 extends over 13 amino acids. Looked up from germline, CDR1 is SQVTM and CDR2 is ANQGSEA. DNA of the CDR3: TGCAGCGTTTTGAGGAGCTCCTACAATGAGCAGTTCTTC. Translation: CSVLRSSYNEQFF.